This passage covers 30 T cell receptor beta chains from one sample sequenced in a study of OX40 agonist ivuxolimab in advanced cancers. Libraries were prepared by immunoSEQ multiplex PCR; TCRdb keeps only in-frame clonotypes and omits some of them. The sample lists over 85,000 clones; 90% to 95% were seen once. Sequencing was performed on CD4+ or CD8+ T cells sorted from blood, taken in a trial of the OX40 agonist ivuxolimab. The receptor set was obtained from an adult with an advanced solid tumor such as melanoma, head and neck, liver or kidney cancer.

The chain combines TRBV6-5 with TRBJ1-1; D gene ambiguous. Germline V gene data show CDR1 as MNHEY and CDR2 as SVGAGI. The length of the CDR3 is 15 residues. Trimming shortened V by 0 bases and J by 1 base, and 9 bases separated the two germline ends. CDR3 DNA: TGTGCCAGCAGTTACTCGGCCGGATGGAACACTGAAGCTTTCTTT. Encoded protein: CASSYSAGWNTEAFF.

The CDR3 sequence: CASSLAGTTQETQYF. CDR3 in DNA: TGCGCCAGCAGCTTGGCCGGGACAACCCAAGAGACCCAGTACTTC. The J gene is TRBJ2-5, the V gene TRBV5-1, with a tentative D call TRBD1 (6 bases). CDR3 length equals 15 residues. Trimming pared 0 bases from V and 1 base from J, leaving 10 bases between. Germline V gene data show CDR1 as SGHRS and CDR2 as YFSETQ.

The chain joins TRBV4-3 to TRBJ1-3; D might be TRBD1 (5 bases). The CDR3 extends over 15 amino acids. Germline V gene lookup returns CDR1 LGHNA and CDR2 YSLEER. Trimming cost V 1 base and J 4 bases, with 11 bases left between them. This CDR3 reads CASSQGGSFGNTIYF. The CDR3 DNA reads TGCGCCAGCAGCCAAGGGGGGTCGTTCGGAAACACCATATATTTT.

The rearrangement joins TRBV30 to TRBJ1-3; D is uncertain. This CDR3 contains 13 residues. Germline lookup yields CDR1 GTSNPN and CDR2 SVGIG (reference sequence). The germline V and J ends were trimmed by 3 bases and 1 base, with 7 bases remaining between them. CDR3 sequence (DNA): TGTGCCTGGAGGCCCGGGTCTGGAAACACCATATATTTT. Protein: CAWRPGSGNTIYF.

The rearrangement uses TRBV21-1 and TRBJ1-1. TRBV21-1 is labeled a pseudogene. This CDR3 is 15 amino acids long. CDR3 in DNA: TGTGCCAGCAGCAAAGTCCCGGGTGAGAACACTGAAGCTTTCTTT. Residues: CASSKVPGENTEAFF.

J is TRBJ2-7 and V is TRBV18, with 11 positions matching TRBD2. Trimming cost V 3 bases and J 0 bases; bases outside gene matches: 1. CDR1 and CDR2 (germline): KGHSH, LQKENI. The CDR3 sequence is 15 residues long. CDR3 sequence reads: CASSPLAGGSYEQYF. CDR3 in DNA: TGTGCCAGCTCACCTCTAGCGGGGGGCTCCTACGAGCAGTACTTC.

This clone was observed a handful of times. The chain carries TRBV11-2 and TRBJ2-5; TRBD2 matches at 8 bases. The germline gives CDR1 SGHAT, CDR2 FQNNGV. V lost 1 base to trimming and J lost 7 bases; unmatched junction nucleotides: 14. The CDR3 runs to 17 residues. The CDR3 DNA is TGTGCCAGCAGCTTAGGGGCTAGCGGGCACTTTTTGACGACCCAGTACTTC. Protein product: CASSLGASGHFLTTQYF.

The gene calls are TRBV4-2 and TRBJ1-4; D is unclear. Trimming removed 1 base at V and 5 bases at J, with 11 bases between. The CDR3 is 15 amino acids. From germline, CDR1 is LGHNA and CDR2 YNFKEQ. This CDR3 is CASSQVEQGNEKLFF. The CDR3 DNA is TGTGCCAGCAGCCAAGTGGAACAAGGGAATGAAAAACTGTTTTTT.

The chain links TRBV28 to TRBJ1-3; D is perhaps TRBD1 (6 bases). Trimming pared 6 bases from V and 0 bases from J, leaving 9 bases between. This CDR3 contains 14 residues. Germline V gene sequence: CDR1 MDHEN, CDR2 SYDVKM. The CDR3 DNA follows: TGTGCCAGCAGGCTAGGGGGCTCTGGAAACACCATATATTTT. This sequence encodes CASRLGGSGNTIYF.

The chain recombines TRBV11-3 with TRBJ2-3; D is unresolved. The V end was cut by 1 base, the J end by 0 bases, with 8 bases between. CDR1 is SGHNT, CDR2 YENEEA, per germline. CDR3 length: 15 amino acids. The CDR3 sequence is CASSLGQTSTDTQYF. The CDR3 DNA sequence: TGTGCCAGCAGCTTAGGTCAGACTAGCACAGATACGCAGTATTTT.

The chain has TRBV28 and TRBJ2-5; D uncertain. Deletions cut 5 bases from V and 5 bases from J, with 9 bases between. CDR1 and CDR2 (germline): MDHEN, SYDVKM. The CDR3 extends over 12 amino acids. In nucleotides, the CDR3 is TGTGCCAGCAGTAATACCGGGGAGACCCAGTACTTC. This gives the protein CASSNTGETQYF.

CDR3 DNA: TGCGCCAGCAGCCACCCGACTAGCGGACTCCCCTACGAGCAGTACTTC. The encoded protein is CASSHPTSGLPYEQYF. This chain connects TRBV4-1 to TRBJ2-7, with TRBD2 matching over 9 bases. The CDR3 runs 16 residues. Germline V gene sequence: CDR1 MGHRA, CDR2 YSYEKL. The junction had 8 bases not matched to a gene; V was cut back by 3 bases and J by 2 bases.

The chain links TRBV6-1 to TRBJ2-1; D gene ambiguous. The CDR3 length is 12 residues. Germline CDR1 and CDR2: MNHNS and SASEGT. V dropped 4 bases and J dropped 7 bases, with 8 bases sitting between them. CDR3 sequence (DNA): TGTGCCAGCAGTGGGGCCGGGAATGAGCAGTTCTTC. Its protein is CASSGAGNEQFF.

The DNA of the CDR3 is TGCAGCGTTGCCCCCTATCAGGGTCCCGGAAACACCATATATTTT. Its translation: CSVAPYQGPGNTIYF. The chain links TRBV29-1 to TRBJ1-3; TRBD1 is a possible D gene (5 bases). The germline V gene has CDR1 SQVTM and CDR2 ANQGSEA. With 4 bases removed from V and 4 bases from J, the gap between germline ends came to 17 bases. This CDR3 contains 15 residues.

The chain recombines TRBV6-5 with TRBJ1-1; D gene ambiguous. Germline V gene sequence: CDR1 MNHEY, CDR2 SVGAGI. This CDR3 comprises 15 residues. V gave up 2 bases and J gave up 2 bases, with 12 bases separating them. In DNA form, the CDR3 reads TGTGCCAGCAGTTACCCCCCGATAGTTAACACTGAAGCTTTCTTT. This codes for CASSYPPIVNTEAFF.

The V gene is TRBV29-1, the J gene TRBJ1-2; D gene uncertain. The germline CDR1 and CDR2 sequences are SQVTM and ANQGSEA. The CDR3 has 12 amino acids. The germline V and J ends were trimmed by 6 bases and 8 bases, with 16 bases remaining between them. The CDR3 is CSVAVDARGYTF. CDR3 DNA sequence: TGCAGCGTGGCGGTGGACGCTAGGGGCTACACCTTC. The complete variable domain, with remaining parts taken from reference TRBV29-1 and TRBJ1-2, reads SAVISQKPSRDICQRGTSLTIQCQVDSQVTMMFWYRQQPGQSLTLIATANQGSEATYESGFVIDKFPISRPNLTFSTLTVSNMSPEDSSIYLCSVAVDARGYTFGSGTRLTVV.

The chain employs TRBV11-2 and TRBJ2-7; D is uncertain. Germline V gives CDR1 SGHAT, CDR2 FQNNGV. Trimming left V 3 bases short and J 0 bases short, with 0 bases between. This CDR3 comprises 11 residues. This CDR3 reads CASSFSYEQYF. The CDR3 DNA sequence: TGTGCCAGCAGCTTCTCCTACGAGCAGTACTTC.

J is TRBJ2-7 and V is TRBV5-6, with D unclear. Trimming stripped 3 bases from V and 5 bases from J, with 15 bases between. The germline V gene has CDR1 SGHDT and CDR2 YYEEEE. This CDR3 is built from 14 residues. CDR3 protein: CASSYAGRIDEQYF. CDR3 bases: TGTGCCAGCAGCTACGCCGGTAGGATCGACGAGCAGTACTTC.

J is TRBJ1-5 and V is TRBV6-1; 8 bases line up with TRBD1. This CDR3 is built from 13 residues. Germline V CDR1 and CDR2: MNHNS, SASEGT. J was trimmed by 7 bases and V by 5 bases; bases with no gene match: 4. The CDR3 DNA reads TGTGCCAGCAGTTCAGGGGGCGGGCAGCCCCAGCATTTT. It yields the protein CASSSGGGQPQHF.

The V and J genes are TRBV4-1 and TRBJ2-7; D possibly uses TRBD1 or TRBD2 (5 bases each). Trimming removed 0 bases from V and 3 bases from J, with 6 bases in between. Germline CDR1 and CDR2: MGHRA and YSYEKL. The CDR3 sequence is 13 residues long. The CDR3 protein is CASSQEGDYEQYV. In nucleotides, the CDR3 is TGCGCCAGCAGCCAAGAGGGGGACTACGAGCAGTACGTC.

CDR3 in amino acids: CASSARGGRDTEAFF. DNA of the CDR3: TGTGCCAGCAGTGCCCGAGGAGGGCGGGACACTGAAGCTTTCTTT. The J gene is TRBJ1-1, the V gene TRBV6-1; D unclear. The CDR3 consists of 15 residues. Germline values: CDR1 MNHNS, CDR2 SASEGT. With 4 bases removed from V and 3 bases from J, the gap between germline ends came to 15 bases.

This clone was counted between two and nine times. The rearrangement joins TRBV30 to TRBJ1-3, with a possible D match to TRBD1 (5 bases). The CDR3 totals 12 residues. Germline V gene lookup returns CDR1 GTSNPN and CDR2 SVGIG (reference sequence). Trimming took off 3 bases at V and 8 bases at J, with 11 bases between the two ends. CDR3: CAWSSRGYTIYF. The CDR3 nucleotides are TGTGCCTGGAGCTCGCGGGGCTACACCATATATTTT.

V usage is TRBV30 and J usage is TRBJ1-4; D remains ambiguous. Germline loops: CDR1 GTSNPN, CDR2 SVGIG (reference sequence). The CDR3 extends over 16 amino acids. V was trimmed by 0 bases and J by 0 bases, leaving 11 bases between them. CDR3: CAWSVGLISTNEKLFF. CDR3 sequence (DNA): TGTGCCTGGAGTGTAGGATTGATTTCAACTAATGAAAAACTGTTTTTT.

The CDR3 nucleotides are TGTGCCAGCAGCCGAGAGTTCAGGCCTAGCTACGAGCAGTACGTC. It translates to CASSREFRPSYEQYV. The chain carries TRBV6-1 and TRBJ2-7; unclear D gene. Germline values: CDR1 MNHNS, CDR2 SASEGT. The CDR3 is 15 amino acids. V was shortened by 6 bases and J by 3 bases, with 18 bases between the two germline ends.

CDR3 residues: CASSQTWGAEPQHF. DNA for the CDR3: TGCGCCAGCAGCCAAACGTGGGGGGCGGAACCCCAGCATTTT. The chain combines TRBV4-1 with TRBJ1-5; D perhaps matches TRBD1 (6 bases). The CDR3 spans 14 residues. The V gene lost 2 bases and the J gene lost 10 bases, with 15 bases spanning the gap. CDR1 MGHRA and CDR2 YSYEKL come from the germline V gene.

This chain links TRBV5-5 with TRBJ1-1; D uncertain. Trimming left V 1 base short and J 2 bases short, with 6 bases between. From germline, CDR1 is SGHKS and CDR2 YYEKEE (reference sequence). The CDR3 is 13 amino acids. The CDR3 bases are TGTGCCAGCAGCTTGAACAGCAACACTGAAGCTTTCTTT. The encoded protein is CASSLNSNTEAFF.

The rearrangement links TRBV13 to TRBJ2-1, with 7 bases fitting TRBD1. The junction had 10 bases not matched to a gene; V was cut back by 6 bases and J by 5 bases. Per germline, CDR1 PRHDT and CDR2 FYEKMQ (reference sequence). There are 15 residues in the CDR3. CDR3 DNA: TGTGCCAGCAGTAAGCCACAGGGGAATGACAATGAGCAGTTCTTC. Translated, it gives CASSKPQGNDNEQFF.

The V gene is TRBV5-1, the J gene TRBJ2-1; TRBD2 agrees at 13 bases. V lost 2 bases, J lost 6 bases, and 2 bases stayed unmatched. Germline V lookup: CDR1 SGHRS, CDR2 YFSETQ. The CDR3 totals 15 residues. The CDR3 bases are TGCGCCAGCAGCTTCGGGACTAGCGGGGTCAATGAGCAGTTCTTC. It is translated as CASSFGTSGVNEQFF.

This sequence joins TRBV6-5 and TRBJ2-1, with D possibly called TRBD1 or TRBD2 (5 bases each). The CDR3 runs 13 residues. V lost 8 bases and J 0 bases, leaving 8 bases between the germline ends. Germline loops: CDR1 MNHEY, CDR2 SVGAGI. CDR3 coding DNA: TGTGCCAGCGGGGGAATCTCCTACAATGAGCAGTTCTTC. Translation gives CASGGISYNEQFF.

The CDR3 nucleotides are TGTGCCAGCATGAGGGGATTCTCCTATAATTCACCCCTCCACTTT. Translating it yields CASMRGFSYNSPLHF. The chain recombines TRBV27 with TRBJ1-6, with D maybe TRBD1 (5 bases). CDR1 is MNHEY, CDR2 SMNVEV, per germline (reference sequence). Trimming left V 7 bases short and J 0 bases short, with 10 bases between. The CDR3 runs to 15 residues.